The next 10 T cell receptor beta chains were all read from a single sample in a study of neoadjuvant nivolumab and ipilimumab in lung cancer. Profiled with immunoSEQ multiplex PCR; TCRdb holds only in-frame clones, not every one. This table has about 7,000 clones, roughly 83% appearing once. The sample in question was tumor tissue, obtained after neoadjuvant nivolumab, alone or with ipilimumab, at or shortly before surgery. The receptors were sampled from an adult with non-small cell lung cancer.

The V gene is TRBV6-5, the J gene TRBJ1-2, with D perhaps TRBD1 (5 bases). Germline V gives CDR1 MNHEY, CDR2 SVGAGI. There are 13 residues in the CDR3. Trimming pared 6 bases from V and 3 bases from J, leaving 11 bases between. CDR3 sequence (DNA): TGTGCCAGCAGCCCTGGGGGTGACTATGGCTACACCTTC. Protein sequence: CASSPGGDYGYTF.

V gene TRBV6-6 combines with J gene TRBJ2-1, with D perhaps matching TRBD1 (6 bases). CDR1 and CDR2 (germline): MNHNY, SVGAGI (reference sequence). Trimming took off 2 bases at V and 12 bases at J, with 11 bases between the two ends. The CDR3 has 12 residues. The CDR3 DNA follows: TGTGCCAGCAGTTACAAGGACAGCTTGCAGTTCTTC. Its protein is CASSYKDSLQFF.

The chain uses TRBV27 and TRBJ2-1; TRBD2 matches at 8 bases. This CDR3 region has 14 residues. From germline, CDR1 is MNHEY and CDR2 SMNVEV (reference sequence). J was trimmed by 6 bases and V by 6 bases; bases with no gene match: 7. The CDR3 DNA follows: TGTGCCAGCAGGGGACTAGGGGGGAGCAATGAGCAGTTCTTC. Encoded protein: CASRGLGGSNEQFF.

The rearrangement uses TRBV4-1 and TRBJ1-1; D is possibly TRBD1 (5 bases). The V gene's germline CDR1 is MGHRA and CDR2 YSYEKL. Trimming stripped 5 bases from V and 2 bases from J, with 12 bases between. There are 14 residues in the CDR3. The CDR3 DNA follows: TGCGCCAGCAGCTCCCCGACAGCTAACACTGAAGCTTTCTTT. Its translation is CASSSPTANTEAFF.

This clone was recorded once. V is TRBV7-3 and J is TRBJ2-2; D uncertain. This CDR3 is 14 amino acids long. The V gene's germline CDR1 is SGHTA and CDR2 FQGTGA. The V end lost 5 bases, the J end lost 1 base, and 8 bases lay between the germline ends. The CDR3 nucleotides are TGTGCCAGCAGCCCCCTCCGGAACACCGGGGAGCTGTTTTTT. Its translation: CASSPLRNTGELFF. Full variable domain (outside the CDR3, taken from reference TRBV7-3 and TRBJ2-2): GAGVSQTPSNKVTEKGKYVELRCDPISGHTALYWYRQSLGQGPEFLIYFQGTGAADDSGLPNDRFFAVRPEGSVSTLKIQRTERGDSAVYLCASSPLRNTGELFFGEGSRLTVL.

The chain links TRBV6-5 to TRBJ1-3; D is uncertain. Germline V gives CDR1 MNHEY, CDR2 SVGAGI. Between the trimmed V and J ends, which lost 6 bases and 3 bases, there was a span of 15 bases. There are 15 residues in the CDR3. CDR3 loop: CASRASTEVGNTIYF. The CDR3 DNA reads as TGTGCCAGCAGAGCCTCAACCGAAGTTGGAAACACCATATATTTT.

The chain has TRBV6-5 and TRBJ1-1; no definite D call. V lost 6 bases, J lost 3 bases, and 5 bases lay in between. The germline gives CDR1 MNHEY, CDR2 SVGAGI. CDR3 size: 11 residues. CDR3 bases: TGTGCCAGCAGACGCTACACTGAAGCTTTCTTT. Amino acids: CASRRYTEAFF.

The rearrangement links TRBV10-3 to TRBJ2-1; unclear D gene. The CDR3 sequence is 14 residues long. The germline V and J ends were trimmed by 0 bases and 2 bases, with 5 bases remaining between them. The germline CDR1 and CDR2 sequences are ENHRY and SYGVKD. The CDR3 sequence is CAISESSPYNEQFF. The CDR3 nucleotides are TGTGCCATCAGTGAGTCATCACCCTACAATGAGCAGTTCTTC.

The chain uses TRBV6-5 and TRBJ2-1; D is unresolved. The CDR3 covers 13 residues. The germline V gene has CDR1 MNHEY and CDR2 SVGAGI. The V gene lost 6 bases and the J gene lost 7 bases, with 13 bases spanning the gap. The CDR3 spells CASSLNRRNEQFF. CDR3 DNA sequence: TGTGCCAGCAGCCTGAATCGTAGGAATGAGCAGTTCTTC.

J is TRBJ1-5 and V is TRBV4-1; a possible D gene is TRBD1 (5 bases). Per germline, CDR1 MGHRA and CDR2 YSYEKL. The CDR3 consists of 14 residues. V lost 2 bases, J lost 2 bases, and 7 bases lay in between. CDR3 protein: CASSQQGGNQPQHF. DNA for the CDR3: TGCGCCAGCAGCCAACAAGGGGGCAATCAGCCCCAGCATTTT.